Listed below are T cell receptor beta chains from one sample, sequenced in a study of cytomegalovirus exposure and HLA in healthy donors. Profiling relied on immunoSEQ multiplex PCR, and the TCRdb table lists in-frame clones only, not all of them. The sample shows 150,000 or so clones, 80% of them seen only once. Sample: PBMCs. All receptors derive from a woman aged 40 to 50 in good health and CMV-seropositive. Both conserved end residues are part of each CDR3. A D gene is named only where the DNA matches it firmly. Only part of the rows carry a size: once, few, many, or a class if the clone is expanded.

cdr3_nt: TGTGCCAGCACCGACTCGGTTGCGGGGGAGCAGTACTTC
cdr3_aa: CASTDSVAGEQYF
clone_size: few
d_call: -
j_call: TRBJ2-7
v_call: TRBV5-6

cdr3_nt: TGTGCCAGCTCACCAGGGGCCAATCAGCCCCAGCATTTT
cdr3_aa: CASSPGANQPQHF
clone_size: few
d_call: -
j_call: TRBJ1-5
v_call: TRBV18

cdr3_nt: TGTGCCAGCAGCTCCCGGACAGGGAAGGATGGCTACACCTTC
cdr3_aa: CASSSRTGKDGYTF
clone_size: -
d_call: TRBD1
j_call: TRBJ1-2
v_call: TRBV4-2

cdr3_nt: TGTGCCTCACAGGGGGCAGATACGCAGTATTTT
cdr3_aa: CASQGADTQYF
clone_size: -
d_call: TRBD1
j_call: TRBJ2-3
v_call: TRBV30

cdr3_nt: TGTGCCAGCAGCGCCTTTGGGACTAGCGTTACAGATACGCAGTATTTT
cdr3_aa: CASSAFGTSVTDTQYF
clone_size: -
d_call: TRBD2
j_call: TRBJ2-3
v_call: TRBV2

cdr3_nt: TGTGCCAGCAGGAGGGAAGGGCAAGGCACTGAAGCTTTCTTT
cdr3_aa: CASRREGQGTEAFF
clone_size: -
d_call: -
j_call: TRBJ1-1
v_call: TRBV6-1

cdr3_nt: TGCGCCAGCAGCGCGGGACAGGGGGTCGCCGGGGCCAACGTCCTGACTTTC
cdr3_aa: CASSAGQGVAGANVLTF
clone_size: once
d_call: TRBD1
j_call: TRBJ2-6
v_call: TRBV5-1

cdr3_nt: TGTGCCAGCAGCGGAGCGGGAGGGGGAACCAATGAGCAGTTCTTC
cdr3_aa: CASSGAGGGTNEQFF
clone_size: -
d_call: TRBD2
j_call: TRBJ2-1
v_call: TRBV9

cdr3_nt: TGTGCCAGCAGCCTAGAGTGGGGCCAGACCTACGAGCAGTACTTC
cdr3_aa: CASSLEWGQTYEQYF
clone_size: -
d_call: -
j_call: TRBJ2-7
v_call: TRBV7-6

cdr3_nt: TGCGCCAGCAGTGATTCGACAGGGGGGATTAACGAGCAGTTCTTC
cdr3_aa: CASSDSTGGINEQFF
clone_size: -
d_call: TRBD1
j_call: TRBJ2-1
v_call: TRBV10-1

cdr3_nt: TGTGCCAGCAGCTCCCCGGGGGGGGGCGAAGAGACCCAGTACTTC
cdr3_aa: CASSSPGGGEETQYF
clone_size: medium-sized
d_call: TRBD2
j_call: TRBJ2-5
v_call: TRBV7-8

cdr3_nt: TGTGCCAGCAGCTTGCGGAGGGAAGGGACTGAAGCTTTCTTT
cdr3_aa: CASSLRREGTEAFF
clone_size: -
d_call: -
j_call: TRBJ1-1
v_call: TRBV5-5

cdr3_nt: TGTGCCAGCAGTCTCCTAGCGGGAGCCAATGAGCAGTTCTTC
cdr3_aa: CASSLLAGANEQFF
clone_size: -
d_call: TRBD2
j_call: TRBJ2-1
v_call: TRBV28

cdr3_nt: TGTGCCAGCAGTCCGACAGGGACCTACAATGAGCAGTTCTTC
cdr3_aa: CASSPTGTYNEQFF
clone_size: once
d_call: TRBD1
j_call: TRBJ2-1
v_call: TRBV27

cdr3_nt: TGCGCCAGCAGACGACAGGGGGCGAAAGGAGAGACCCAGTACTTC
cdr3_aa: CASRRQGAKGETQYF
clone_size: few
d_call: TRBD1
j_call: TRBJ2-5
v_call: TRBV5-1

cdr3_nt: TGTGCCAGCAGTTACGAGGGATCGGCCTCCGAGCAGTACTTC
cdr3_aa: CASSYEGSASEQYF
clone_size: -
d_call: -
j_call: TRBJ2-7
v_call: TRBV6-5

cdr3_nt: TGCGCCAGCAGATCATCAACGGGACTAGGGGGCGAGCAGTACTTC
cdr3_aa: CASRSSTGLGGEQYF
clone_size: once
d_call: TRBD2
j_call: TRBJ2-7
v_call: TRBV10-2

cdr3_nt: TGTGCCAGCAGAACCGACTCTCAAGGGGCCTATGGCTACACCTTC
cdr3_aa: CASRTDSQGAYGYTF
clone_size: -
d_call: -
j_call: TRBJ1-2
v_call: TRBV2

cdr3_nt: TGCAGCGTTGGACGGGTGAACACTGAAGCTTTCTTT
cdr3_aa: CSVGRVNTEAFF
clone_size: -
d_call: -
j_call: TRBJ1-1
v_call: TRBV29-1

cdr3_nt: TGCGCCAGCAGCTTGGGGGGACTAGCGGGAGTGATAGATACGCAGTATTTT
cdr3_aa: CASSLGGLAGVIDTQYF
clone_size: -
d_call: TRBD2
j_call: TRBJ2-3
v_call: TRBV5-1

cdr3_nt: TGTGCCAGCAGCTTTTGGACTGAGGAGAGCTACACCTTC
cdr3_aa: CASSFWTEESYTF
clone_size: -
d_call: -
j_call: TRBJ1-2
v_call: TRBV11-2

cdr3_nt: TGTGCCAGCACCCTTGACAGGGGGAGGACTGAAGCTTTCTTT
cdr3_aa: CASTLDRGRTEAFF
clone_size: few
d_call: TRBD1
j_call: TRBJ1-1
v_call: TRBV6-6

cdr3_nt: TGTGCCAGCAGCCCGCCAGGTGGCGAGCAGTACTTC
cdr3_aa: CASSPPGGEQYF
clone_size: -
d_call: -
j_call: TRBJ2-7
v_call: TRBV27

cdr3_nt: TGTGCCTGGAGTGCATCTTCTAGCGGGAAACCCCCCTACAATGAGCAGTTCTTC
cdr3_aa: CAWSASSSGKPPYNEQFF
clone_size: -
d_call: TRBD2
j_call: TRBJ2-1
v_call: TRBV30

cdr3_nt: TGTGCCAGCAGTGAAGCAAGGGGGACAGTAAGGGGTCAGCCCCAGCATTTT
cdr3_aa: CASSEARGTVRGQPQHF
clone_size: -
d_call: TRBD1
j_call: TRBJ1-5
v_call: TRBV2

cdr3_nt: TGTGCCAGCAGCTCCCGTTTCCCCTCCTACGAGCAGTACTTC
cdr3_aa: CASSSRFPSYEQYF
clone_size: -
d_call: -
j_call: TRBJ2-7
v_call: TRBV28

cdr3_nt: TGTGCCAGCAGGGACTTTAGCACAGATACGCAGTATTTT
cdr3_aa: CASRDFSTDTQYF
clone_size: once
d_call: -
j_call: TRBJ2-3
v_call: TRBV6-5

cdr3_nt: TGTGCCAGCAGCTTAGATCGTACCAGGGCCGGAGATACGCAGTATTTT
cdr3_aa: CASSLDRTRAGDTQYF
clone_size: -
d_call: -
j_call: TRBJ2-3
v_call: TRBV11-3

cdr3_nt: TGTGCCAGCTCACACGGACAGAACTACGAGCAGTACTTC
cdr3_aa: CASSHGQNYEQYF
clone_size: -
d_call: -
j_call: TRBJ2-7
v_call: TRBV18

cdr3_nt: TGTGCCAGCAGCTATAGACAGGCCTACGAGCAGTACTTC
cdr3_aa: CASSYRQAYEQYF
clone_size: -
d_call: -
j_call: TRBJ2-7
v_call: TRBV7-2

cdr3_nt: TGTGCCAGCACCCACGCGGGTGTTAGCGGGACGAGCACAGATACGCAGTATTTT
cdr3_aa: CASTHAGVSGTSTDTQYF
clone_size: -
d_call: TRBD2
j_call: TRBJ2-3
v_call: TRBV28

cdr3_nt: TGTGCCAGCAGCTTCTGGAGCTCTGGAAACACCATATATTTT
cdr3_aa: CASSFWSSGNTIYF
clone_size: -
d_call: -
j_call: TRBJ1-3
v_call: TRBV7-9

cdr3_nt: TGTGCCAGCAGTTACATAGCGGGAGCAACCGTCGAGCAGTACTTC
cdr3_aa: CASSYIAGATVEQYF
clone_size: -
d_call: TRBD2
j_call: TRBJ2-7
v_call: TRBV6-5

cdr3_nt: TGTGCCAGCAGCTTAGGACAGGGGAGTAACTATGGCTACACCTTC
cdr3_aa: CASSLGQGSNYGYTF
clone_size: -
d_call: TRBD1
j_call: TRBJ1-2
v_call: TRBV7-9

cdr3_nt: TGTGCCAGCAGTCGTCAACTAGCGGGAGGGACTGCGACCCAGTACTTC
cdr3_aa: CASSRQLAGGTATQYF
clone_size: -
d_call: TRBD2
j_call: TRBJ2-5
v_call: TRBV14

cdr3_nt: TGTGCCAGCACGACAGGGGAGTGGACTGAAGCTTTCTTT
cdr3_aa: CASTTGEWTEAFF
clone_size: -
d_call: TRBD1
j_call: TRBJ1-1
v_call: TRBV2

cdr3_nt: TGTGCCAGCAGAGGGGGCGGGATGACTAGCTATGGCTACACCTTC
cdr3_aa: CASRGGGMTSYGYTF
clone_size: -
d_call: TRBD1
j_call: TRBJ1-2
v_call: TRBV2

cdr3_nt: TGTGCCAGCAGCATGGGACTAGCGGGGATACCCTCCTACAATGAGCAGTTCTTC
cdr3_aa: CASSMGLAGIPSYNEQFF
clone_size: once
d_call: TRBD2
j_call: TRBJ2-1
v_call: TRBV9

cdr3_nt: TGTGCCAGCAGCTCCCGGGGGAGGAGCACAGATACGCAGTATTTT
cdr3_aa: CASSSRGRSTDTQYF
clone_size: -
d_call: -
j_call: TRBJ2-3
v_call: TRBV9

cdr3_nt: TGTGCCAGCAGTCCACAGGGGCGATTGAACACTGAAGCTTTCTTT
cdr3_aa: CASSPQGRLNTEAFF
clone_size: -
d_call: TRBD1
j_call: TRBJ1-1
v_call: TRBV27

cdr3_nt: TGTGCCAGCTCAGAGGGACAGGGAGACTATGGCTACACCTTC
cdr3_aa: CASSEGQGDYGYTF
clone_size: -
d_call: TRBD1
j_call: TRBJ1-2
v_call: TRBV18

cdr3_nt: TGTGCCAGCTGGGGGGCCGGGGAGCTGTTTTTT
cdr3_aa: CASWGAGELFF
clone_size: -
d_call: -
j_call: TRBJ2-2
v_call: TRBV2

cdr3_nt: TGTGCCATCAGGGGACTAGGGGGATCCTACAATGAGCAGTTCTTC
cdr3_aa: CAIRGLGGSYNEQFF
clone_size: few
d_call: TRBD2
j_call: TRBJ2-1
v_call: TRBV10-3

cdr3_nt: TGTGCCTGGTTCGGCGGGGGAGCCTACAATGAGCAGTTCTTC
cdr3_aa: CAWFGGGAYNEQFF
clone_size: -
d_call: TRBD2
j_call: TRBJ2-1
v_call: TRBV30

cdr3_nt: TGTGCCAGTAGTCCCAGGGTTTTCCACGAGCAGTACTTC
cdr3_aa: CASSPRVFHEQYF
clone_size: -
d_call: -
j_call: TRBJ2-7
v_call: TRBV19

cdr3_nt: TGTGCCAGCAGTGAAGCACCGGGACAGGGAGACGGCTACACCTTC
cdr3_aa: CASSEAPGQGDGYTF
clone_size: -
d_call: TRBD1
j_call: TRBJ1-2
v_call: TRBV2

cdr3_nt: TGTGCCACCAGCCTGGACTGGGACTCGGAGCAGTACTTC
cdr3_aa: CATSLDWDSEQYF
clone_size: -
d_call: -
j_call: TRBJ2-7
v_call: TRBV15

cdr3_nt: TGTGCCTTTACCCGGGACAGGGGGCATCGGGCCTATGGCTACACCTTC
cdr3_aa: CAFTRDRGHRAYGYTF
clone_size: -
d_call: TRBD1
j_call: TRBJ1-2
v_call: TRBV30

cdr3_nt: TGCGCCAGCAGCCAAGGTCTAGGACTAGCGGGAGTTCTTGGCTACGAGCAGTACTTC
cdr3_aa: CASSQGLGLAGVLGYEQYF
clone_size: -
d_call: TRBD2
j_call: TRBJ2-7
v_call: TRBV4-1

cdr3_nt: TGTGCCAGCAGCACTAGCGGGTATACCGGGGAGCTGTTTTTT
cdr3_aa: CASSTSGYTGELFF
clone_size: -
d_call: TRBD2
j_call: TRBJ2-2
v_call: TRBV27

cdr3_nt: TGTGCCATCCGAGACAGGAGCACAGATACGCAGTATTTT
cdr3_aa: CAIRDRSTDTQYF
clone_size: -
d_call: -
j_call: TRBJ2-3
v_call: TRBV25-1

cdr3_nt: TGTGCCAGCAGCTTGGGAACAGGGATTACTGAAGCTTTCTTT
cdr3_aa: CASSLGTGITEAFF
clone_size: few
d_call: -
j_call: TRBJ1-1
v_call: TRBV5-6